The sequence of this T cell receptor beta chain was determined in a study of blood T cell repertoires in COVID-19. At the level of the study: Collection of acute and convalescent COVID-19 samples took place in the United States, Italy and Spain. In each case, the material was cDNA or gDNA derived from T cells, B-cell-depleted T cells, or PBMCs.

With 7 bases removed from V and 1 base from J, the gap between germline ends came to 8 bases. The CDR3 loop spans 14 amino acids. CDR1 is MNHEY, CDR2 SVGAGI, per germline. Authors' analysis steps: Estimation of nucleated cell counts was performed using reference gene primer amplification. Sequencing used immunoSEQ multiplex PCR; TCRdb keeps in-frame clones, though not all of them. Clone size and V and J calls were adopted from that table, with D and trimming inferred from the DNA. In the table there are 90,000 to 100,000 clones, approximately 85% of which are singletons. This chain uses TRBV6-5 with TRBJ2-6; a weak D match, TRBD2 (5 bases). Sequencing was carried out using peripheral blood. The receptor was isolated from a human donor in a cohort sampled during active COVID-19. CDR3 protein: CASTRGSGANVLTF. CDR3 nucleotides: TGTGCCAGCACCCGAGGGTCTGGGGCCAACGTCCTGACTTTC.